A selection of T cell receptor beta chains follows, all from one sample in a study of graft-versus-host responses after intestinal transplantation. Only in-frame clones appear in the TCRdb table, and some are missing; sequencing was by immunoSEQ multiplex PCR. Of approximately 130,000 clones in the sample, around nine tenths were seen once. No cognate antigen is known for these TCRs. Source: unstimulated CD4+ T cells sorted from spleen or lymph node cells, taken before intestinal transplant. All receptors derive from a human donor who received an intestinal transplant. The CDR3 runs from the conserved cysteine through the conserved F or W.

cdr3_aa: CASKRQGAETQYF
v_call: TRBV6-1
j_call: TRBJ2-5

cdr3_aa: CASSPGLAGVYTGELFF
v_call: TRBV5-1
j_call: TRBJ2-2

cdr3_aa: CASSPRGAVGYGYTF
v_call: TRBV18
j_call: TRBJ1-2

cdr3_aa: CASSLAQSSSYEQYF
v_call: TRBV28
j_call: TRBJ2-7

cdr3_aa: CASDDLQRGAPFF
v_call: TRBV2
j_call: TRBJ2-1

cdr3_aa: CAISAASGGGETQYF
v_call: TRBV10-3
j_call: TRBJ2-5

cdr3_aa: CSVRGGGTDTQYF
v_call: TRBV29-1
j_call: TRBJ2-3

cdr3_aa: CASSSATNEKLFF
v_call: TRBV18
j_call: TRBJ1-4

cdr3_aa: CASSYPGQGKTGELFF
v_call: TRBV6-6
j_call: TRBJ2-2

cdr3_aa: CASSRPSRDGEQYF
v_call: TRBV7-2
j_call: TRBJ2-7

cdr3_aa: CASSEQGSSTDTQYF
v_call: TRBV2
j_call: TRBJ2-3

cdr3_aa: CATRPDSYNSPLHF
v_call: TRBV15
j_call: TRBJ1-6

cdr3_aa: CASSLGLAGGHSYNEQFF
v_call: TRBV27
j_call: TRBJ2-1

cdr3_aa: CASSLSPVFSGANVLTF
v_call: TRBV5-1
j_call: TRBJ2-6

cdr3_aa: CASSSPSGGAPYEQYF
v_call: TRBV11-2
j_call: TRBJ2-7

cdr3_aa: CASSFRGQGGEQYF
v_call: TRBV27
j_call: TRBJ2-7

cdr3_aa: CASSPRQYSGNTIYF
v_call: TRBV18
j_call: TRBJ1-3

cdr3_aa: CASSLLPTGGELFF
v_call: TRBV5-1
j_call: TRBJ2-2

cdr3_aa: CASSSDIGGYTF
v_call: TRBV7-3
j_call: TRBJ1-2

cdr3_aa: CASSFGGWGETQYF
v_call: TRBV11-3
j_call: TRBJ2-5

cdr3_aa: CATSDSLSSYEQYF
v_call: TRBV10-3
j_call: TRBJ2-7

cdr3_aa: CASRLAGGPETQYF
v_call: TRBV5-6
j_call: TRBJ2-5

cdr3_aa: CASALTTNTEAFF
v_call: TRBV27
j_call: TRBJ1-1

cdr3_aa: CAISETERGEQYF
v_call: TRBV10-3
j_call: .

cdr3_aa: CASHYRRTENTEAFF
v_call: TRBV6-5
j_call: TRBJ1-1

cdr3_aa: CASSMLAGGQETQYF
v_call: TRBV19
j_call: TRBJ2-5

cdr3_aa: CASSVTGLRYEQYF
v_call: TRBV6-1
j_call: TRBJ2-7

cdr3_aa: CASSPLPPGGRADTQYF
v_call: TRBV5-6
j_call: TRBJ2-3

cdr3_aa: CASSFSGANVLTF
v_call: TRBV7-3
j_call: TRBJ2-6

cdr3_aa: CAIRGDSSDGYTF
v_call: TRBV10-3
j_call: TRBJ1-2

cdr3_aa: CASSPHRGSYEQYF
v_call: TRBV11-3
j_call: TRBJ2-7

cdr3_aa: CASSLDGEAYEQYF
v_call: TRBV5-6
j_call: TRBJ2-7

cdr3_aa: CASSQERGTGDLAKNIQYF
v_call: TRBV4-1
j_call: TRBJ2-4

cdr3_aa: CAIRGVAEETQYF
v_call: TRBV7-9
j_call: TRBJ2-5

cdr3_aa: CASSPEGQGYYEQYF
v_call: TRBV11-3
j_call: TRBJ2-7

cdr3_aa: CASSFETGNTEAFF
v_call: TRBV5-1
j_call: TRBJ1-1

cdr3_aa: CASSVVGSGNTIYF
v_call: TRBV9
j_call: TRBJ1-3

cdr3_aa: CASSQPSGGTIRENTEAFF
v_call: TRBV23-1
j_call: TRBJ1-1

cdr3_aa: CASSLGFGGGEDNEQFF
v_call: TRBV7-9
j_call: TRBJ2-1

cdr3_aa: CASSPEPYNSPLHF
v_call: TRBV11-2
j_call: TRBJ1-6

cdr3_aa: CASSFDSFLKAFF
v_call: TRBV5-1
j_call: TRBJ1-1

cdr3_aa: CASGLGTSRGETQYF
v_call: TRBV12-5
j_call: TRBJ2-5